Each of the 9 T cell receptor beta chains below was sequenced from the same sample in a study of blood T cell repertoires in COVID-19. This table comes from immunoSEQ multiplex PCR, and its TCRdb copy is limited to in-frame clones, with some not included. The sample lists approximately 230,000 clones, 75% to 90% occurring once. The specimen was peripheral blood. The receptors shown here come from a man aged 25 to 40 who had recovered from COVID-19.

This chain connects TRBV29-1 to TRBJ1-3; no definite D call. Germline assignment: CDR1 SQVTM and CDR2 ANQGSEA. This CDR3 region has 14 residues. Trimming stripped 1 base from V and 1 base from J, with 8 bases between. CDR3 protein: CSVEGGDSGNTIYF. In DNA form, the CDR3 reads TGCAGCGTTGAAGGAGGTGATTCTGGAAACACCATATATTTT.

The rearrangement joins TRBV5-5 to TRBJ1-2; 7 bases align to TRBD1. The CDR3 totals 17 residues. Germline CDR1 is SGHKS and CDR2 is YYEKEE (reference sequence). V gave up 4 bases and J gave up 5 bases; unmatched junction bases: 17. The CDR3 reads CASSPSGTGQVLYGYTF. In DNA, the CDR3 is TGTGCCAGCAGCCCTAGCGGGACCGGACAGGTTTTATATGGCTACACCTTC. Together with reference TRBV5-5 and TRBJ1-2, the CDR3 gives the full variable domain: DAGVTQSPTHLIKTRGQQVTLRCSPISGHKSVSWYQQVLGQGPQFIFQYYEKEERGRGNFPDRFSARQFPNYSSELNVNALLLGDSALYLCASSPSGTGQVLYGYTFGSGTRLTVV.

The CDR3 DNA reads as TGTGCCAGCAGCGTGGACAGGGGGCCGGTTGAGCAGTTCTTC. This sequence encodes CASSVDRGPVEQFF. V usage is TRBV9 and J usage is TRBJ2-1, with TRBD1 matching 11 bases. CDR1 is SGDLS and CDR2 is YYNGEE in the germline V gene. V was clipped by 2 bases and J by 9 bases; unmatched bases: 4. The CDR3 spans 14 residues.

This clone was observed a handful of times. CDR3 region: CASSRGGTGDYEQYF. The CDR3 DNA reads TGTGCCAGTAGTAGAGGTGGGACAGGGGACTACGAGCAGTACTTC. The rearrangement uses TRBV19 and TRBJ2-7; 10 positions match TRBD1. CDR3 length: 15 amino acids. Per the germline V gene, CDR1 is LNHDA and CDR2 is SQIVND (reference sequence). V dropped 4 bases and J dropped 3; count of bases not matched to a gene: 6.

This sequence joins TRBV6-1 and TRBJ1-2; D is undetermined. The germline V gene encodes CDR1 MNHNS and CDR2 SASEGT. V lost 8 bases and J lost 1, with 20 bases in between. This CDR3 is built from 16 residues. CDR3 DNA: TGTGCCAGCGGTGGTCGGGAAGGTACCTTTAACTATGGCTACACCTTC. As protein: CASGGREGTFNYGYTF.

The chain links TRBV18 to TRBJ1-3; no firm D call. Germline values: CDR1 KGHSH, CDR2 LQKENI. The CDR3 totals 16 residues. V dropped 3 bases and J dropped 0 bases, with 12 bases sitting between them. The CDR3 DNA reads TGTGCCAGCTCACCGCACAGCCCAAACTCTGGAAACACCATATATTTT. Encoded protein: CASSPHSPNSGNTIYF.

The V call is TRBV10-1, the J call TRBJ2-7; TRBD1 matches 12 bases. J lost 3 bases, V lost 3 bases, and 9 bases had no gene match. The CDR3 loop spans 17 amino acids. The V gene's germline CDR1 is WNHNN and CDR2 SYGVQD (reference sequence). CDR3 nucleotide sequence: TGCGCCAGCAGTGATTCACCGGGACAGGGGGCAAACTACGAGCAGTACTTC. Translated: CASSDSPGQGANYEQYF.

The chain combines TRBV11-3 with TRBJ2-7; 8 bases are shared with TRBD1. V gave up 5 bases and J gave up 5 bases; unmatched junction bases: 8. The CDR3 spans 14 residues. The germline gives CDR1 SGHNT, CDR2 YENEEA. CDR3 in DNA: TGTGCCAGCAGCCTACGGACAGGGCGAGACGAGCAGTACTTC. Translation: CASSLRTGRDEQYF.

The CDR3 sequence: CASSLLTSTDTQYF. CDR3 in DNA: TGTGCCAGCAGCTTGCTGACTAGCACAGATACGCAGTATTTT. V gene TRBV5-4 combines with J gene TRBJ2-3; the D is unclear. Per the germline V gene, CDR1 is SGHNT and CDR2 is YYREEE (reference sequence). This CDR3 contains 14 residues. The V and J ends lost 1 base and 0 bases respectively, with 6 bases between them.